This note documents a single T cell receptor beta chain sequence. Only in-frame clones appear in the TCRdb table, and some are missing; sequencing was by immunoSEQ multiplex PCR. This sample has over 200,000 clones, with around nine tenths found just once. The CDR3 sequence is 17 residues long. Germline V gene sequence: CDR1 ENHRY, CDR2 SYGVKD. V shed 6 bases and J 2 bases; nucleotides not matched to a gene: 7. This entry belongs to a study of blood T cell repertoires in COVID-19. This chain uses TRBV10-3 with TRBJ2-2, with TRBD2 identical over 12 bases. The receptor was derived from a man aged 18 to 30 with active or convalescent COVID-19. The sequenced sample consisted of peripheral blood. The CDR3 DNA reads as TGTGCCATCAGGGCGACTAGCGGGAGCGTAAACACCGGGGAGCTGTTTTTT. Translated, it gives CAIRATSGSVNTGELFF.